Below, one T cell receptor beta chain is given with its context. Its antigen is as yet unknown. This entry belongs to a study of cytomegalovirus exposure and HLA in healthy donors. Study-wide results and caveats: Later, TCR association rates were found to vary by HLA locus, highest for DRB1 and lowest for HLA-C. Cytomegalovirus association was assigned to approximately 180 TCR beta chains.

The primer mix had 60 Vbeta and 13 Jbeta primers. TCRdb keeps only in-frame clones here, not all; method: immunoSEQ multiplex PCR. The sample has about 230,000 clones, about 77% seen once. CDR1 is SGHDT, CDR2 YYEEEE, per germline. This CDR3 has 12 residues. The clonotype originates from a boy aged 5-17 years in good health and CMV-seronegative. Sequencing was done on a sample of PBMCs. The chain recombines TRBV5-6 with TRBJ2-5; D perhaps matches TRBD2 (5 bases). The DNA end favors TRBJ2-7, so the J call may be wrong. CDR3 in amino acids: CASSPGDYEQYF. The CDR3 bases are TGTGCCAGCAGCCCCGGGGACTACGAGCAGTACTTC.